This TCR beta chain comes out of a study of blood T cell repertoires in COVID-19. Whole-study context: PBMCs, B-cell-depleted T cells, or T cells were the source of the cDNA or gDNA that made up the material.

The V and J ends lost 0 bases and 7 bases, in that order; junction bases with no gene match: 7. The CDR3 length is 16 residues. From germline, CDR1 is MNHEY and CDR2 SVGAGI. As handled by the study authors: Reference gene primer amplification in the assay estimated nucleated cell counts. Some clones are missing from TCRdb's copy, which holds only in-frame ones; the method was immunoSEQ multiplex PCR. That table furnishes V, J and clone size, whereas the DNA furnished D and trimming. The data contain about 76,000 clones, 70% to 90% of them seen just once; the ten biggest clones take up about a tenth. The chain employs TRBV6-5 and TRBJ2-1; 9 positions agree with TRBD2. The sample comprised peripheral blood. The TCR comes from a man aged 55 to 70 with COVID-19, enrolled during active disease. The CDR3 DNA sequence: TGTGCCAGCAGTTACTCGATTAGCGGGGGTCAGAATGAGCAGTTCTTC. Its translation is CASSYSISGGQNEQFF.